A single TCR beta chain is shown here with its context. As yet, its antigen is unknown. This record comes from a study of cytomegalovirus exposure and HLA in healthy donors. The germline V gene encodes CDR1 SGHDT and CDR2 YYEEEE. V lost 4 bases and J 1 base, leaving 10 bases between the germline ends. The CDR3 has 14 residues. Regarding the study as a whole: Another analysis was done later, and it associated around 17,000 TCR beta sequences with HLA alleles at 0.05 false discovery rate. There was a cluster of highly shared sequence variants that was likely a sequencing artifact.

PCR was performed using 60 Vbeta and 13 Jbeta primers. Method: immunoSEQ multiplex PCR; TCRdb's copy keeps in-frame clones and lacks some. Of under 200,000 clones in the sample, roughly 80% were seen once. The source of this sequence is a young woman in good health and CMV-seronegative. Sequencing was done on a sample of PBMCs. This chain uses TRBV5-6 with TRBJ2-3; D not resolved. CDR3 sequence (DNA): TGTGCCAGCAGCCGCCCCTACGGCACAGATACGCAGTATTTT. This encodes CASSRPYGTDTQYF. Drawing the rest from reference TRBV5-6 and TRBJ2-3, the complete variable domain is DAGVTQSPTHLIKTRGQQVTLRCSPKSGHDTVSWYQQALGQGPQFIFQYYEEEERQRGNFPDRFSGHQFPNYSSELNVNALLLGDSALYLCASSRPYGTDTQYFGPGTRLTVL.